This T cell receptor beta chain was sequenced for a study of CD8+ T cells in alopecia areata. This CDR3 spans 11 amino acids. Germline CDR1 SQVTM, CDR2 ANQGSEA. cDNA prepared by RNA extraction and subsequent reverse transcription served as the template for sequencing. The data were produced by immunoSEQ multiplex PCR, yet TCRdb's version contains in-frame clones alone and is incomplete. The table lists roughly 180,000 clones, about 63% of them singletons. Researchers picked out CD4+ and CD8+ T cells from PBMCs by sorting. This TCR derives from a human donor with alopecia areata. V gene TRBV29-1 combines with J gene TRBJ2-1; 7 bases match TRBD1. The sequencing used CD4+ T cells sorted from blood, collected at week 0. The CDR3 spells CSGQSYNEQFF. The CDR3 nucleotides are TGCTCGGGACAGAGCTACAATGAGCAGTTCTTC.